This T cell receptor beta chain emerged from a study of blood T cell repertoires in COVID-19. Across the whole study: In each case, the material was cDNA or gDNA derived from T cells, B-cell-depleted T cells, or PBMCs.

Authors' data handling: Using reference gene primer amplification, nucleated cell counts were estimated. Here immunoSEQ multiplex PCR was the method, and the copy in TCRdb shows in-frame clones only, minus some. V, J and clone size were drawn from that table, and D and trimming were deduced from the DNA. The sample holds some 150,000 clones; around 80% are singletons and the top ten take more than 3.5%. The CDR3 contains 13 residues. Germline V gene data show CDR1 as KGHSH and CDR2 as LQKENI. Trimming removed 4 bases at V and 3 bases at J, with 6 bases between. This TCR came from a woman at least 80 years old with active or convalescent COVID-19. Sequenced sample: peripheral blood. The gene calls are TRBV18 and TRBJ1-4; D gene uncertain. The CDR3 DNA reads TGTGCCAGCTCACAACGGGCTAATGAAAAACTGTTTTTT. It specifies CASSQRANEKLFF.